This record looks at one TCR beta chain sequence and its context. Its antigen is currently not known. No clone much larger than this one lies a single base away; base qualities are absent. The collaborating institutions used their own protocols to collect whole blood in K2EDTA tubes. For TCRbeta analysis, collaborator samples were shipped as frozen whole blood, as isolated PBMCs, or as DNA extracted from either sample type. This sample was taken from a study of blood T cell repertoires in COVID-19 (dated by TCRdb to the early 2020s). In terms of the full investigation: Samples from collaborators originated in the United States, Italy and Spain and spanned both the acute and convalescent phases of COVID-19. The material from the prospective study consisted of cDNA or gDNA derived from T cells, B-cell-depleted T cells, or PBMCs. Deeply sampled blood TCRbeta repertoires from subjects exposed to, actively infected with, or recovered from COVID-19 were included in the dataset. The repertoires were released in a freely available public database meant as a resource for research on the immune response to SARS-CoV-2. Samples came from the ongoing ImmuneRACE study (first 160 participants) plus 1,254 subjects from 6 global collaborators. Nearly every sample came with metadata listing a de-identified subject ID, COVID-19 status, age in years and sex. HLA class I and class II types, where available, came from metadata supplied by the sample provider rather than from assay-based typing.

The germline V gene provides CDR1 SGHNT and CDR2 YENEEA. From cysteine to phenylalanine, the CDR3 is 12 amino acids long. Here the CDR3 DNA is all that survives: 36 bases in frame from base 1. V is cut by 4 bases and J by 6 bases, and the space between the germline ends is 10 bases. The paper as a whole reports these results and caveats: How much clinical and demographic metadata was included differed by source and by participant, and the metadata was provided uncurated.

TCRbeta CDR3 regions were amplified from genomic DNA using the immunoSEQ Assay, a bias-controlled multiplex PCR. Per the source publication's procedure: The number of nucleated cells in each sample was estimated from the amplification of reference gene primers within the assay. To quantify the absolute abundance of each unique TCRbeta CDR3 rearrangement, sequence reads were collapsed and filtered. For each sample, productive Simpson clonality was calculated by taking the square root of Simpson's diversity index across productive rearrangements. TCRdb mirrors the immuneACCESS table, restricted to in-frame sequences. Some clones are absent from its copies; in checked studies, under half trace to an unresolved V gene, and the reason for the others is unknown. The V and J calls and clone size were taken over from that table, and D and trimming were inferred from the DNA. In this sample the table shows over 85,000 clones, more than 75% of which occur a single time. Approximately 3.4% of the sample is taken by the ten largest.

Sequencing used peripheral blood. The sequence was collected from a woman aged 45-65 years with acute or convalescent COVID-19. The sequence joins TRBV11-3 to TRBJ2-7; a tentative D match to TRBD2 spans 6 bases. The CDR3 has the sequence CASSSKGGEQYF. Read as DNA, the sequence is TGTGCCAGCAGCTCTAAGGGAGGCGAGCAGTACTTC.